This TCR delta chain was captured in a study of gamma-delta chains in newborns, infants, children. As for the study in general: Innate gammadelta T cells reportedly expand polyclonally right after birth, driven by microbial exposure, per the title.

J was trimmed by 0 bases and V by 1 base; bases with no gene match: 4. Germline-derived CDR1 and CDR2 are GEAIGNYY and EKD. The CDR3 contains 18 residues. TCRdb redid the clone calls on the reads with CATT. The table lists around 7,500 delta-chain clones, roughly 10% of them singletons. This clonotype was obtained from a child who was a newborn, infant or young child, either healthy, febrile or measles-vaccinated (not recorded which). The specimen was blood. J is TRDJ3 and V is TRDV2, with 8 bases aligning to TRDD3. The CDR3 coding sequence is TGTGCCTGTGACACGACTGGGGGGCCCTCCTGGGACACCCGACAGATGTTTTTC. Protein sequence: CACDTTGGPSWDTRQMFF.